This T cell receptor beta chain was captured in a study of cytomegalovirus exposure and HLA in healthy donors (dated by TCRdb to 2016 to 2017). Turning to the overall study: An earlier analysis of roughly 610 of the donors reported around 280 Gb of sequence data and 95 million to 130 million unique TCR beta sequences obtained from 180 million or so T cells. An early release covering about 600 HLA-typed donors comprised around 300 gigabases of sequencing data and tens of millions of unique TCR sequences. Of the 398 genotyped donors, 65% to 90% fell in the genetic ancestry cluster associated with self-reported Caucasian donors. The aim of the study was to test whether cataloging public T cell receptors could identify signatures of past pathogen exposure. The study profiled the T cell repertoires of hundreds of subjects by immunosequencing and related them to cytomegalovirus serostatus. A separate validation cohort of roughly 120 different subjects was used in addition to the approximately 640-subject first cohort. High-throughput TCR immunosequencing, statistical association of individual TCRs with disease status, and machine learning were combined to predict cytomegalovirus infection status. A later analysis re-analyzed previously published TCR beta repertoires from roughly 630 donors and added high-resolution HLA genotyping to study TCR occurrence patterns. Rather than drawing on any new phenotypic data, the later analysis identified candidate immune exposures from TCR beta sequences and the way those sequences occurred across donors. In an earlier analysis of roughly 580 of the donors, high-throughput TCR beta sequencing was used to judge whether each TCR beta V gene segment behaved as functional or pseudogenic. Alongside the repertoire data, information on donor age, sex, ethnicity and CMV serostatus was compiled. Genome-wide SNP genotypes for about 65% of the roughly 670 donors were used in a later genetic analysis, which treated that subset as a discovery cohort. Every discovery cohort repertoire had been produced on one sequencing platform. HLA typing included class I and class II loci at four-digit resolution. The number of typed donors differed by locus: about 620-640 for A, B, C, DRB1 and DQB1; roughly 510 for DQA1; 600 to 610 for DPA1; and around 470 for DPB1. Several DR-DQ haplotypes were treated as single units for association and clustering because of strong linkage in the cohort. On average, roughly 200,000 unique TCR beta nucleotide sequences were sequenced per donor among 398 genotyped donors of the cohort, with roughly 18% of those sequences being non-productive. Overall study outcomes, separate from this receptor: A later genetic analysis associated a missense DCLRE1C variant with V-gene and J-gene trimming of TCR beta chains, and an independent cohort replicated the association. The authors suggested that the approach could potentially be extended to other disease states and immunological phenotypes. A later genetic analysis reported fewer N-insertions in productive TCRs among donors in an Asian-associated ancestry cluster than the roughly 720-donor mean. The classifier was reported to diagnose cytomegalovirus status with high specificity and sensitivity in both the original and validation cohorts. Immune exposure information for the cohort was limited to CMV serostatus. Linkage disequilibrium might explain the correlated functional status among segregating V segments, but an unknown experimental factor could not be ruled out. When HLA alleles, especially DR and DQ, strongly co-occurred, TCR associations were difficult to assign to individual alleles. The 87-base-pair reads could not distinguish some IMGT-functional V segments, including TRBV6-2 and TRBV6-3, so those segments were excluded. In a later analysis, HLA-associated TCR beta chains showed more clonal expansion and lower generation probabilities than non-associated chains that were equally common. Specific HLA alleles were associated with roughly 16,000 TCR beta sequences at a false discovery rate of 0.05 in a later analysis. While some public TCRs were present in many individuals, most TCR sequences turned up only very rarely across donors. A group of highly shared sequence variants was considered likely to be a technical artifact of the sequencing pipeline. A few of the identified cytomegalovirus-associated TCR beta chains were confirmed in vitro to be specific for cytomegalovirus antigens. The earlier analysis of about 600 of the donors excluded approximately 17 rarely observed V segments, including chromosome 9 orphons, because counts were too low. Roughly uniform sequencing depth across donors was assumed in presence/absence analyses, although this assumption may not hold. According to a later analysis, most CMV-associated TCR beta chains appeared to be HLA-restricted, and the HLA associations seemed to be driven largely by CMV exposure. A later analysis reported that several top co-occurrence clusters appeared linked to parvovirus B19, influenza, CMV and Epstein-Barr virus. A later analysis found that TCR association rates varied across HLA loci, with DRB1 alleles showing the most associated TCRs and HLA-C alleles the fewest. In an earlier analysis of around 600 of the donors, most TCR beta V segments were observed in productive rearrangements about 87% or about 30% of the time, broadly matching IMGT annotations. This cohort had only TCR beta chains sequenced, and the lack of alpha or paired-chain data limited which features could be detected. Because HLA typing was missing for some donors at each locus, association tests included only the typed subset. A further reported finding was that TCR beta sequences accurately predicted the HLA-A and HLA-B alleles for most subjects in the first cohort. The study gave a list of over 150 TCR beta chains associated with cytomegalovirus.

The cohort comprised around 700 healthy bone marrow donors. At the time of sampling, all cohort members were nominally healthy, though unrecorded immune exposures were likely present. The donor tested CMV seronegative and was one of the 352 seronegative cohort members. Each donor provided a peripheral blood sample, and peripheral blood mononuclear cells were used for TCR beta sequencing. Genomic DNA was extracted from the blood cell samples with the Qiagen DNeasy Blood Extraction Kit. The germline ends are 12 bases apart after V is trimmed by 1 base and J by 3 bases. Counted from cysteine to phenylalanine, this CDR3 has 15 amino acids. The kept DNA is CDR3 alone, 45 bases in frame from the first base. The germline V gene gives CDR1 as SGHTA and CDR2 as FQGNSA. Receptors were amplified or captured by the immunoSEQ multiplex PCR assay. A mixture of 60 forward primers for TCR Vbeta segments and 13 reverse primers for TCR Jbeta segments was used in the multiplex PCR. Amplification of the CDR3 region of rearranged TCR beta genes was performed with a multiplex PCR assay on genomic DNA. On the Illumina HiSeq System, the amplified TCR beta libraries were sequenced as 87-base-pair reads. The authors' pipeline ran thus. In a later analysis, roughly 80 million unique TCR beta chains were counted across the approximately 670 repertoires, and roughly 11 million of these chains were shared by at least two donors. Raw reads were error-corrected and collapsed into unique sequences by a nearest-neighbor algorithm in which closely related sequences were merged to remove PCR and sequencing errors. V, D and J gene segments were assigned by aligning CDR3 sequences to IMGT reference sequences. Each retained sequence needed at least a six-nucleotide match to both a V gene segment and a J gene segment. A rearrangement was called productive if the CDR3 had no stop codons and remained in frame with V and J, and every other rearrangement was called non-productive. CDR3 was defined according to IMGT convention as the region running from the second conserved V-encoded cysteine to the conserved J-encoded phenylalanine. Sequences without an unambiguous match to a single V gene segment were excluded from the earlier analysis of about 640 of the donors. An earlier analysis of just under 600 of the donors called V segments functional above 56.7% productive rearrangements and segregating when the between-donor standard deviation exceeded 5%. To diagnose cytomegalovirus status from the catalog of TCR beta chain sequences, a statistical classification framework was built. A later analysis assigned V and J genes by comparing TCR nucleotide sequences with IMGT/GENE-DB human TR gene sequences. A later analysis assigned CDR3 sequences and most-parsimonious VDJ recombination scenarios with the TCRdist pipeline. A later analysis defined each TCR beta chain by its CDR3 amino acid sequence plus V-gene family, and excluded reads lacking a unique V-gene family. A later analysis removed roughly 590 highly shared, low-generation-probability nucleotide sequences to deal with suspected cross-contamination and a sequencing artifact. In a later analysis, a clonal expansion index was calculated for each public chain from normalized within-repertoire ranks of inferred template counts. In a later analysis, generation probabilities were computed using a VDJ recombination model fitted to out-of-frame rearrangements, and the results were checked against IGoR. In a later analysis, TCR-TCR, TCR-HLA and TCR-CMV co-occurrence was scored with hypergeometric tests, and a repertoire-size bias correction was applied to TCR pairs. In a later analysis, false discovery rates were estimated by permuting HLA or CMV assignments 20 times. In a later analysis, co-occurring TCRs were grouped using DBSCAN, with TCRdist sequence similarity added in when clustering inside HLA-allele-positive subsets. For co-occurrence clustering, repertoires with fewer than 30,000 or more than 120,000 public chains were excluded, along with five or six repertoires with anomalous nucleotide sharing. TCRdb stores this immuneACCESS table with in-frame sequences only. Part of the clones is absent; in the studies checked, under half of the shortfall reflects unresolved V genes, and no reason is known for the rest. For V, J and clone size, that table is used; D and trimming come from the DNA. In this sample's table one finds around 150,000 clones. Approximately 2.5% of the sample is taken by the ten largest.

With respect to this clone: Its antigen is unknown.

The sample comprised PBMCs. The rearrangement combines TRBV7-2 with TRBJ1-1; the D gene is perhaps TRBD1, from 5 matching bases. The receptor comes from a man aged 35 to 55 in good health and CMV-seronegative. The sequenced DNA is TGTGCCAGCAGCTTAGGTCAGGGTTGGGACACTGAAGCTTTCTTT. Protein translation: CASSLGQGWDTEAFF.